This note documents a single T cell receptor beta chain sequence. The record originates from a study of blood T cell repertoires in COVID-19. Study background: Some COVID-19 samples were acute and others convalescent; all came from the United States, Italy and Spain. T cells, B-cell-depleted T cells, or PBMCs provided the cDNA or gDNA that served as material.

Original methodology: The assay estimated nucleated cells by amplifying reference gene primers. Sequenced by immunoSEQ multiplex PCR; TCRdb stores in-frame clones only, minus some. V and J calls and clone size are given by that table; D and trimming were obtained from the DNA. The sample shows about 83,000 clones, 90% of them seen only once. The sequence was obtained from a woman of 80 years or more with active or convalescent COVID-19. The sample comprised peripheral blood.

In nucleotides, the CDR3 is TGTGCCAGCAGCTTATGGAGTCAGGGGCTGCAAGAGACCCAGTACTTC. It encodes CASSLWSQGLQETQYF. The rearrangement joins TRBV7-2 to TRBJ2-5; a weak D match, TRBD1 (6 bases). The CDR3 has 16 residues. Trimming pared 2 bases from V and 2 bases from J, leaving 15 bases between. Germline loops: CDR1 SGHTA, CDR2 FQGNSA.